This TCR beta chain derives from a study of somatic mutations in cytotoxic T cells in rheumatoid arthritis. Trimming stripped 3 bases from V and 7 bases from J, with 22 bases between. The CDR3 totals 17 residues. Germline V gene data show CDR1 as PRHDT and CDR2 as FYEKMQ (reference sequence). Some clones are missing from TCRdb's copy, which holds only in-frame ones; the method was immunoSEQ multiplex PCR. There are over 15,000 clones in the sample; about 85% occur only once, and 10% to 11% lies in the top ten. This receptor was taken from a man aged 18 to 35 with rheumatoid arthritis. The gene calls are TRBV13 and TRBJ2-1; maybe TRBD2 (5 bases). Sequencing used CD8+ T cells sorted from blood. The CDR3 sequence is CASSLAPRRERGNEQFF. DNA for the CDR3: TGTGCCAGCAGCTTGGCCCCGCGTAGGGAGAGAGGAAATGAGCAGTTCTTC.